The rows below give T cell receptor beta chains drawn from one sample of a study of T cells in Graves' hyperthyroidism and ophthalmopathy. Using its own MiXCR run on the multiplex PCR reads, TCRdb lists one record per CDR3 protein. This sample has approximately 420,000 distinct CDR3 sequences, with about 13% found just once. The sequencing input was blood. The receptor set was obtained from a woman younger than 35 with Graves' hyperthyroidism. Each CDR3 is given with its conserved first and last residue. The D gene is left open where the match is weak. Expanded clones are given a class, and other clones once, few, many or no size at all.

J gene: TRBJ1-2
clone size: NA
V gene: TRBV6-1
D gene: TRBD1
CDR3 DNA: TGTGCCAGCAGTGACCGGGGGACAGGGAGAATCTATGGCTACACCTTC
CDR3 protein: CASSDRGTGRIYGYTF

J gene: TRBJ1-3
clone size: many
V gene: TRBV12-3/TRBV12-4
D gene: TRBD1
CDR3 DNA: TGTGCCAGCAGTTCTTCAGACAGGGGCCTTCTCGCCATATATTTT
CDR3 protein: CASSSSDRGLLAIYF

J gene: TRBJ1-6
clone size: many
V gene: TRBV3-1
D gene: NA
CDR3 DNA: TGTGCCAGCAGCCGCAATCAGAATTCACCCCTCCACTTT
CDR3 protein: CASSRNQNSPLHF

J gene: TRBJ2-1
clone size: NA
V gene: TRBV27
D gene: TRBD1
CDR3 DNA: TGTGCCAGCAGTTCCGACAGGGCCTCCTACAATGAGCAGTTCTTC
CDR3 protein: CASSSDRASYNEQFF

J gene: TRBJ1-2
clone size: many
V gene: TRBV12-3/TRBV12-4
D gene: TRBD1
CDR3 DNA: TGTGCCAGCAGTCGGAACGGACAGGGCGGCGATGGCTACACCTTC
CDR3 protein: CASSRNGQGGDGYTF

J gene: TRBJ2-7
clone size: few
V gene: TRBV20-1
D gene: TRBD1
CDR3 DNA: TGCAGTGCTAGTCCCGGGACAGGGCGCGAGCAGTACTTC
CDR3 protein: CSASPGTGREQYF

J gene: TRBJ1-2
clone size: many
V gene: TRBV12-3/TRBV12-4
D gene: NA
CDR3 DNA: TGTGCCAGCAGTCTCAGTGAGGGGAGCGGCTACACCTTC
CDR3 protein: CASSLSEGSGYTF

J gene: TRBJ2-1
clone size: NA
V gene: TRBV2
D gene: TRBD1
CDR3 DNA: TGTGCCAGCAGTTCCCCCCGGACAGGGATCAATGAGCAGTTCTTC
CDR3 protein: CASSSPRTGINEQFF

J gene: TRBJ2-5
clone size: NA
V gene: TRBV19
D gene: TRBD1
CDR3 DNA: TGTGCCAGTAGTATAAGGACAGGCGTTCAAGAGACCCAGTACTTC
CDR3 protein: CASSIRTGVQETQYF

J gene: TRBJ2-1
clone size: few
V gene: TRBV20-1
D gene: NA
CDR3 DNA: TGCAGCCCCCTTTTTCGACGGAACTCCTACAATGAGCAGTTCTTC
CDR3 protein: CSPLFRRNSYNEQFF

J gene: TRBJ2-1
clone size: many
V gene: TRBV5-6
D gene: NA
CDR3 DNA: TGTGCCAGCAGCTTGCAGTCAACCCCCTACAATGAGCAGTTCTTC
CDR3 protein: CASSLQSTPYNEQFF

J gene: TRBJ2-5
clone size: many
V gene: TRBV20-1
D gene: TRBD2
CDR3 DNA: TGCAGTGTCAAACTCGGCGGGAGGGAAGAGACCCAGTACTTC
CDR3 protein: CSVKLGGREETQYF

J gene: TRBJ1-5
clone size: many
V gene: TRBV28
D gene: NA
CDR3 DNA: TGTGCCAGCAGAACTGCGGGGATCGGGGGTTTAGGGCCCCAGCATTTT
CDR3 protein: CASRTAGIGGLGPQHF

J gene: TRBJ2-5
clone size: many
V gene: TRBV20-1
D gene: NA
CDR3 DNA: TGCAGTGCTAGAGATGGAGGGGTCCAAGAGACCCAGTACTTC
CDR3 protein: CSARDGGVQETQYF

J gene: TRBJ2-7
clone size: many
V gene: TRBV7-2
D gene: TRBD1
CDR3 DNA: TGTGCCAGCAGCTTATCCCCCCTTAGGGGAAGGGGGCCCTACGAGCAGTACTTC
CDR3 protein: CASSLSPLRGRGPYEQYF

J gene: TRBJ2-1
clone size: many
V gene: TRBV6-1
D gene: TRBD2
CDR3 DNA: TGTGCCAGCAGGTCCTTGGGACTAGCGGACTACGCTGAGCAGTTCTTC
CDR3 protein: CASRSLGLADYAEQFF

J gene: TRBJ2-2
clone size: many
V gene: TRBV28
D gene: NA
CDR3 DNA: TGTGCCAGCACCGATAAGGGACCAGAGAACACCGGGGAGCTGTTTTTT
CDR3 protein: CASTDKGPENTGELFF

J gene: TRBJ1-5
clone size: many
V gene: TRBV12-3/TRBV12-4
D gene: TRBD1
CDR3 DNA: TGTGCCAGCAGTCGCATCGACAGGGGAGATCAGCCCCAGCATTTT
CDR3 protein: CASSRIDRGDQPQHF

J gene: TRBJ1-5
clone size: NA
V gene: TRBV15
D gene: NA
CDR3 DNA: TGTGCCACCAGCAAAGATTATAGCAATCAGCCCCAGCATTTT
CDR3 protein: CATSKDYSNQPQHF

J gene: TRBJ2-3
clone size: NA
V gene: TRBV6-2/TRBV6-3
D gene: TRBD1
CDR3 DNA: TGTGCCAGCAGGACTGACAGGGAAGCAGATACGCAGTATTTT
CDR3 protein: CASRTDREADTQYF

J gene: TRBJ1-1
clone size: many
V gene: TRBV11-2
D gene: NA
CDR3 DNA: TGTGCCAGCAGCTTTAAGGAAGGCACTGAAGCTTTCTTT
CDR3 protein: CASSFKEGTEAFF

J gene: TRBJ1-6
clone size: once
V gene: TRBV9
D gene: NA
CDR3 DNA: TGTGCCAGCAGCGTAGGATCAGGACAGAGAAATTCACCCCTCCACTTT
CDR3 protein: CASSVGSGQRNSPLHF

J gene: TRBJ1-4
clone size: many
V gene: TRBV7-2
D gene: NA
CDR3 DNA: TGTGCCAGCAGCCCAAGGTCAGCTAATGAAAAACTGTTTTTT
CDR3 protein: CASSPRSANEKLFF

J gene: TRBJ2-1
clone size: many
V gene: TRBV20-1
D gene: TRBD2
CDR3 DNA: TGCAGTGCTGGGACTAGCGGGGCCTACAATGAGCAGTTCTTC
CDR3 protein: CSAGTSGAYNEQFF

J gene: TRBJ1-4
clone size: few
V gene: TRBV4-1
D gene: NA
CDR3 DNA: TGCGCCAGCAGCCTACAGGGCACTGCAACTAATGAAAAACTGTTTTTT
CDR3 protein: CASSLQGTATNEKLFF

J gene: TRBJ2-7
clone size: many
V gene: TRBV28
D gene: TRBD1
CDR3 DNA: TGTGCCAGCAGCCCCGTTATAGGGACAGGGGACTACGAGCAGTACTTC
CDR3 protein: CASSPVIGTGDYEQYF

J gene: TRBJ1-2
clone size: many
V gene: TRBV28
D gene: NA
CDR3 DNA: TGTGCCAGCAGCGCGCCAGCAGACTATGGCTACACCTTC
CDR3 protein: CASSAPADYGYTF

J gene: TRBJ2-2
clone size: many
V gene: TRBV6-2/TRBV6-3
D gene: TRBD1
CDR3 DNA: TGTGCCAGCATCTTACAGGGGAACGGGGAGCTGTTTTTT
CDR3 protein: CASILQGNGELFF

J gene: TRBJ1-3
clone size: many
V gene: TRBV30
D gene: NA
CDR3 DNA: TGTGCCTGGAGTGTCGCGAGTTTTCGAAACACCATATATTTT
CDR3 protein: CAWSVASFRNTIYF

J gene: TRBJ1-1
clone size: many
V gene: TRBV28
D gene: NA
CDR3 DNA: TGTGCCAGCAGCTTACTGGGGCCGAACACTGAAGCTTTCTTT
CDR3 protein: CASSLLGPNTEAFF

J gene: TRBJ2-2
clone size: many
V gene: TRBV5-6
D gene: TRBD1
CDR3 DNA: TGTGCCAGCACCTTAAGCGGGACAGGGGGGTACACCGGGGAGCTGTTTTTT
CDR3 protein: CASTLSGTGGYTGELFF

J gene: TRBJ2-7
clone size: few
V gene: TRBV6-5
D gene: NA
CDR3 DNA: TGTGCCAGCAGTTACTCAGGGAGCTCCTACGAGCAGTACTTC
CDR3 protein: CASSYSGSSYEQYF

J gene: TRBJ1-4
clone size: many
V gene: TRBV20-1
D gene: NA
CDR3 DNA: TGCAGTGCTAGAGATCTAGGAGGGTCTAATGAAAAACTGTTTTTT
CDR3 protein: CSARDLGGSNEKLFF

J gene: TRBJ2-5
clone size: NA
V gene: TRBV20-1
D gene: NA
CDR3 DNA: TGCAGTGCTAGAGATCGGAGGGGGGAGCAAGAGACCCAGTACTTC
CDR3 protein: CSARDRRGEQETQYF

J gene: TRBJ1-5
clone size: many
V gene: TRBV12-3/TRBV12-4
D gene: NA
CDR3 DNA: TGTGCCAGCAGTTTAGTTGGCCGTCATAGCAATCAGCCCCAGCATTTT
CDR3 protein: CASSLVGRHSNQPQHF

J gene: TRBJ2-2
clone size: many
V gene: TRBV18
D gene: TRBD1
CDR3 DNA: TGTGCCAGCTCACCCCAGGGGGTGAACACCGGGGAGCTGTTTTTT
CDR3 protein: CASSPQGVNTGELFF

J gene: TRBJ2-7
clone size: NA
V gene: TRBV20-1
D gene: NA
CDR3 DNA: TGCAGTGCTATACAGACGAGGGCGTCCTACGAGCAGTACTTC
CDR3 protein: CSAIQTRASYEQYF

J gene: TRBJ2-7
clone size: many
V gene: TRBV29-1
D gene: TRBD2
CDR3 DNA: TGCAGCGTTGAAGTAGCGGGAATCGAGCAGTACTTC
CDR3 protein: CSVEVAGIEQYF

J gene: TRBJ1-2
clone size: many
V gene: TRBV2
D gene: NA
CDR3 DNA: TGTGCCAGCAGGAACAGTAGCTATGGCTACACCTTC
CDR3 protein: CASRNSSYGYTF

J gene: TRBJ1-1
clone size: few
V gene: TRBV4-2
D gene: NA
CDR3 DNA: TGTGCCAGCAGCCAAGACTATCCAGACAGAGGGAACACTGAAGCTTTCTTT
CDR3 protein: CASSQDYPDRGNTEAFF

J gene: TRBJ2-3
clone size: few
V gene: TRBV10-2
D gene: NA
CDR3 DNA: TGCGCCAGCAGTAATCCTAGAAGCACAGATACGCAGTATTTT
CDR3 protein: CASSNPRSTDTQYF

J gene: TRBJ1-3
clone size: NA
V gene: TRBV20-1
D gene: NA
CDR3 DNA: TGCAGTGCTCAGACGCCCGTGGGGACCACCATATATTTT
CDR3 protein: CSAQTPVGTTIYF

J gene: TRBJ2-3
clone size: few
V gene: TRBV29-1
D gene: NA
CDR3 DNA: TGCAGCGTTTATGCCGAGGGAGATACGCAGTATTTT
CDR3 protein: CSVYAEGDTQYF

J gene: TRBJ2-3
clone size: many
V gene: TRBV12-3/TRBV12-4
D gene: TRBD2
CDR3 DNA: TGTGCCAGCAGTTTAGGGCTAGCGGGGGATACCTTCACAGATACGCAGTATTTT
CDR3 protein: CASSLGLAGDTFTDTQYF

J gene: TRBJ1-4
clone size: NA
V gene: TRBV5-1
D gene: NA
CDR3 DNA: TGCGCCAGCAGCTTCGGAGGGTCCTTCGCTAATGAAAAACTGTTTTTT
CDR3 protein: CASSFGGSFANEKLFF